A single sample is the source of the 16 T cell receptor beta chains below, sequenced in a study of cytomegalovirus exposure and HLA in healthy donors (dated by TCRdb to about 2017). The library was obtained by the immunoSEQ multiplex PCR assay. For the multiplex PCR, a mixture combining 60 forward primers for TCR Vbeta segments and 13 reverse primers for TCR Jbeta segments was used. TCRdb limited this immuneACCESS table to in-frame rearrangements with V and J called. A share of clones is missing; checked studies link under half to unresolved V genes, and the rest is unexplained. The sample table holds roughly 120,000 clones. The ten largest account for 6.8% of the sample. What was sequenced was PBMCs. These receptor sequences come from a man aged 35 to 55 in good health and CMV-seropositive.

The V call is TRBV7-9, the J call TRBJ1-2, with D unresolved. Germline values: CDR1 SEHNR, CDR2 FQNEAQ (reference sequence). There are 18 residues in the CDR3. Trimming took 1 base from V and 4 from J, leaving 22 bases between them. Written as DNA, the CDR3 is TGTGCCAGCAGCTTAGTAGCTAGTGGGCTGGGGAGATTCTATGGCTACACCTTC. Protein: CASSLVASGLGRFYGYTF.

This chain links TRBV6-5 with TRBJ2-5, with D hard to call. The tail of the sequence fits TRBJ2-7 better, so the J call may be wrong. The germline V gene has CDR1 MNHEY and CDR2 SVGAGI. CDR3 length: 14 amino acids. The CDR3 protein is CASSYSGRPYEQYF. The CDR3 nucleotides are TGTGCCAGCAGTTACTCCGGCAGGCCGTACGAGCAGTACTTC.

The chain combines TRBV10-1 with TRBJ1-4, with 7 bases aligning to TRBD1. V shed 6 bases, J shed 9 bases, and the junction held 4 bases outside the gene matches. CDR3 length equals 12 residues. The germline CDR1 and CDR2 sequences are WNHNN and SYGVQD (reference sequence). As DNA, the CDR3 is TGCGCCAGCAGAGACAGGGATAAAAAACTGTTTTTT. Translating it yields CASRDRDKKLFF.

The chain recombines TRBV9 with TRBJ1-1, with TRBD1 as a possible D gene (5 bases). Trimming removed 0 bases from V and 1 base from J, with 13 bases in between. Germline V gene lookup returns CDR1 SGDLS and CDR2 YYNGEE. The CDR3 spans 16 residues. The CDR3 sequence: CASSVGAGRGNTEAFF. The CDR3 nucleotides are TGTGCCAGCAGCGTAGGTGCAGGGAGGGGGAACACTGAAGCTTTCTTT.

The chain employs TRBV5-6 and TRBJ1-6; perhaps TRBD1 as D (5 bases). Germline-derived CDR1 and CDR2 are SGHDT and YYEEEE. The CDR3 spans 15 residues. Trimming pared 5 bases from V and 0 bases from J, leaving 9 bases between. CDR3 nucleotide sequence: TGTGCCAGCAGATACAGGAGCTCCTATAATTCACCCCTCCACTTT. It specifies CASRYRSSYNSPLHF.

The chain links TRBV5-1 to TRBJ2-7, with a tentative D call TRBD2 (6 bases). CDR3 length: 15 residues. Germline loops: CDR1 SGHRS, CDR2 YFSETQ. Trimming pared 4 bases from V and 1 base from J, leaving 15 bases between. The chain's CDR3 is CASSPLAYRSYEQYF. CDR3 nucleotides: TGCGCCAGCAGCCCGCTAGCGTATCGGTCCTACGAGCAGTACTTC.

The chain carries TRBV27 and TRBJ2-6, with D possibly matching TRBD1 (5 bases). Per the germline V gene, CDR1 is MNHEY and CDR2 is SMNVEV (reference sequence). The CDR3 runs to 13 residues. Trimming shortened V by 4 bases and J by 8 bases, and 9 bases separated the two germline ends. In DNA form, the CDR3 reads TGTGCCAGCAGTTCGGACACCTCCAACGTCCTGACTTTC. Translated, it gives CASSSDTSNVLTF.

The V and J genes are TRBV12-5 and TRBJ1-1; D gene uncertain. V was cut by 6 bases and J by 1 base, with 12 bases left in between. Germline loops: CDR1 LGHNT, CDR2 FRNRAP. CDR3 length: 14 residues. CDR3 in amino acids: CASGVTTSNTEAFF. For the CDR3, the DNA is TGTGCTAGTGGGGTTACAACGTCGAACACTGAAGCTTTCTTT.

This chain joins TRBV12-5 and TRBJ1-5; D gene unclear. The V gene's germline CDR1 is LGHNT and CDR2 FRNRAP. CDR3 length equals 15 residues. V was shortened by 10 bases and J by 2 bases, with 18 bases between the two germline ends. CDR3 DNA: TGTGCTAACGAATCGGAGGGTGGTGGCAATCAGCCCCAGCATTTT. It is translated as CANESEGGGNQPQHF.

Concerning this clone itself: One end of the junction fails to match germline, which may point to a read error. This sequence joins TRBV19 and TRBJ2-3; 13 bases are a match to TRBD2. From germline, CDR1 is LNHDA and CDR2 SQIVND (reference sequence). The CDR3 contains 14 residues. Written as DNA, the CDR3 is TGTGCCAGTAGTCTAGGGACTAGCGGGAAATCCAGCAATTTT. Protein sequence: CASSLGTSGKSSNF.

This sequence joins TRBV2 and TRBJ2-7, with a weak D call TRBD1 (5 bases). Per germline, CDR1 SNHLY and CDR2 FYNNEI. Between the trimmed V and J ends, which lost 8 bases and 6 bases, there was a span of 11 bases. The CDR3 contains 11 residues. The CDR3 loop is CASSRAGEQYF. The CDR3 DNA reads as TGTGCCAGCTCCAGGGCTGGCGAGCAGTACTTC.

The chain carries TRBV7-2 and TRBJ2-2, with D possibly matching TRBD2 (5 bases). Germline CDR1 reads SGHTA; CDR2 reads FQGNSA. The CDR3 covers 14 residues. Trimming removed 5 bases at V and 4 bases at J, with 11 bases between. CDR3 loop: CASSPGGSTGELFF. The CDR3 nucleotides are TGTGCCAGCAGCCCGGGTGGGAGCACCGGGGAGCTGTTTTTT.

The chain joins TRBV19 to TRBJ2-3; TRBD2 is a possible D gene (6 bases). V was cut by 5 bases and J by 2 bases, with 11 bases left in between. This CDR3 spans 14 amino acids. Germline-derived CDR1 and CDR2 are LNHDA and SQIVND (reference sequence). CDR3 amino acids: CASSPGLTTDTQYF. The CDR3 DNA reads as TGTGCCAGTAGTCCGGGACTTACCACAGATACGCAGTATTTT.

The chain recombines TRBV5-4 with TRBJ1-2; the match to TRBD1 covers 8 bases. Germline CDR1 reads SGHNT; CDR2 reads YYREEE (reference sequence). J was trimmed by 8 bases and V by 2 bases; bases with no gene match: 8. CDR3 length equals 14 residues. CDR3 in amino acids: CASSLPGGAEGYTF. In DNA, the CDR3 is TGTGCCAGCAGCTTACCAGGGGGCGCGGAGGGCTACACCTTC.

This chain connects TRBV5-6 to TRBJ2-6, with TRBD1 matching over 11 bases. V lost 0 bases and J lost 1; bases outside the gene matches: 6. CDR3 length equals 19 residues. CDR1 and CDR2 from the germline V gene are SGHDT and YYEEEE. CDR3 in DNA: TGTGCCAGCAGCTTGGCCCTAGGACAGGGGGCTTCTGGGGCCAACGTCCTGACTTTC. It is translated as CASSLALGQGASGANVLTF.

The J gene is TRBJ2-1, the V gene TRBV7-3; no reliable D call. V gave up 8 bases and J gave up 0 bases, with 14 bases separating them. Germline V gives CDR1 SGHTA, CDR2 FQGTGA. This CDR3 contains 15 residues. The chain's CDR3 is CASADSQFSYNEQFF. The CDR3 region has the DNA TGTGCCAGCGCAGATTCACAGTTCTCCTACAATGAGCAGTTCTTC. The whole variable domain, remainder taken from reference TRBV7-3 and TRBJ2-1, is GAGVSQTPSNKVTEKGKYVELRCDPISGHTALYWYRQSLGQGPEFLIYFQGTGAADDSGLPNDRFFAVRPEGSVSTLKIQRTERGDSAVYLCASADSQFSYNEQFFGPGTRLTVL.